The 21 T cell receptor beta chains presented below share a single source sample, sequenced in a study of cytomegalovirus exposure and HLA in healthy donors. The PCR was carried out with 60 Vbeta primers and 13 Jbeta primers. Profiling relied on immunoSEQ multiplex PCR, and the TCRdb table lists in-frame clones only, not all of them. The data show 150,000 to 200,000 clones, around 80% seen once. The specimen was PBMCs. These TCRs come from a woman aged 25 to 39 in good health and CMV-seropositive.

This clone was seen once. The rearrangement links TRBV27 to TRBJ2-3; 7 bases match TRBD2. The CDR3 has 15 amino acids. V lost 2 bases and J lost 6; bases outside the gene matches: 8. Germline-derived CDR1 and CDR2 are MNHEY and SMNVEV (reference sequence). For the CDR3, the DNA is TGTGCCAGCAGTTTAGTCGGGGGGAAGGTGGATACGCAGTATTTT. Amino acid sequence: CASSLVGGKVDTQYF.

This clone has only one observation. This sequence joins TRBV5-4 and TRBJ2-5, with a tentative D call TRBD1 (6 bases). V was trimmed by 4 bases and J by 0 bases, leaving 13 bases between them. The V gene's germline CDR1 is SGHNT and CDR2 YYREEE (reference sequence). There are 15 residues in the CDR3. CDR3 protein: CASSAGTYNQETQYF. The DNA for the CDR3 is TGTGCCAGCAGCGCCGGGACATATAACCAAGAGACCCAGTACTTC.

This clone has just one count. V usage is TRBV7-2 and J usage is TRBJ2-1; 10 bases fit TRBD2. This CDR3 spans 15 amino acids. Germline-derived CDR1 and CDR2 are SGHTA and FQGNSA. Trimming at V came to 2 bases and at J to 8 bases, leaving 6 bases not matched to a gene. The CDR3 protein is CASSLSRLAGHEQFF. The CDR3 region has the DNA TGTGCCAGCAGCTTATCACGACTAGCGGGCCATGAGCAGTTCTTC. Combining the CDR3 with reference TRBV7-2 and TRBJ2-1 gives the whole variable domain GAGVSQSPSNKVTEKGKDVELRCDPISGHTALYWYRQSLGQGLEFLIYFQGNSAPDKSGLPSDRFSAERTGGSVSTLTIQRTQQEDSAVYLCASSLSRLAGHEQFFGPGTRLTVL.

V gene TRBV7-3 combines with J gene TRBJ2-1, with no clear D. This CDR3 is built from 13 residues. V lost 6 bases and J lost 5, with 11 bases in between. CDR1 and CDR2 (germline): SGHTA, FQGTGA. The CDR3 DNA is TGTGCCAGCAGTCCTCAGGCAGACAATGAGCAGTTCTTC. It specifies CASSPQADNEQFF. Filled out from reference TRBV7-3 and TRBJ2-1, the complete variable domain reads GAGVSQTPSNKVTEKGKYVELRCDPISGHTALYWYRQSLGQGPEFLIYFQGTGAADDSGLPNDRFFAVRPEGSVSTLKIQRTERGDSAVYLCASSPQADNEQFFGPGTRLTVL.

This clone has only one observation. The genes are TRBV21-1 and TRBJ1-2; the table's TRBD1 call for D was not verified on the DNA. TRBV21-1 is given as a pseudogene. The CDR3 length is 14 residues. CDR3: CASSEQGENYGYTF. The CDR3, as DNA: TGTGCCAGCAGCGAACAGGGGGAGAACTATGGCTACACCTTC.

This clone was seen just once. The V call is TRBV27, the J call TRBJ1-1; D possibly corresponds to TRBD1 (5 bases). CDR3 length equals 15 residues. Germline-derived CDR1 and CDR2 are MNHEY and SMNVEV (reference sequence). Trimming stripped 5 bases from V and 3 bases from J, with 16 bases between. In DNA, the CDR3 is TGTGCCAGCAGTCGAGGCCGGGGGTTGGACACTGAAGCTTTCTTT. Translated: CASSRGRGLDTEAFF.

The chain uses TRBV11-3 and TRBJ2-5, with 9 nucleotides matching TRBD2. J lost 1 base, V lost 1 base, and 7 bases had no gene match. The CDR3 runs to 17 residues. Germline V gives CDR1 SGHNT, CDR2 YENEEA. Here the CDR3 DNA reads TGTGCCAGCAGCTTAGTCGTCCTTAGCGGGAGCCAAGAGACCCAGTACTTC. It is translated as CASSLVVLSGSQETQYF.

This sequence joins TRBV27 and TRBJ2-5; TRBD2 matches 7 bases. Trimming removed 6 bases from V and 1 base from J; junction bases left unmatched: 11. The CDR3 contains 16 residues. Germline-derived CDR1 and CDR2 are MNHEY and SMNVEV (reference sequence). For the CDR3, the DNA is TGTGCCAGCAGCGCCACTTCAGGGAGGGGCCAAGAGACCCAGTACTTC. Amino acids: CASSATSGRGQETQYF.

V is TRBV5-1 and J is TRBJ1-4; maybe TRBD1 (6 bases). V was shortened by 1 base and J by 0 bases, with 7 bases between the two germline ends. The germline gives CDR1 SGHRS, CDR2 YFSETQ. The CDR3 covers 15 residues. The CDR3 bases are TGCGCCAGCAGCTTGCGGACAGCAACTAATGAAAAACTGTTTTTT. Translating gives CASSLRTATNEKLFF.

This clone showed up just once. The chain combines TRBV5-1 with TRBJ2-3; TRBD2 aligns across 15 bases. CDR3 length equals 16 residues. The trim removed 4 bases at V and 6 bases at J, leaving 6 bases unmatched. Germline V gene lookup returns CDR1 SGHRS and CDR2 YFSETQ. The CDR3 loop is CASSPGLAGGWDTQYF. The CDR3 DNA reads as TGCGCCAGCAGCCCGGGACTAGCGGGAGGTTGGGATACGCAGTATTTT.

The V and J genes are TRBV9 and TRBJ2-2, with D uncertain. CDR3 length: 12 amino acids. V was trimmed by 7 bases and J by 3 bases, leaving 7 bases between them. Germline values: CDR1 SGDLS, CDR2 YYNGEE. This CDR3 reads CASATYTGELFF. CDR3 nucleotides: TGTGCCAGCGCCACTTACACCGGGGAGCTGTTTTTT. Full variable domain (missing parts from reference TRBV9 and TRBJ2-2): DSGVTQTPKHLITATGQRVTLRCSPRSGDLSVYWYQQSLDQGLQFLIQYYNGEERAKGNILERFSAQQFPDLHSELNLSSLELGDSALYFCASATYTGELFFGEGSRLTVL.

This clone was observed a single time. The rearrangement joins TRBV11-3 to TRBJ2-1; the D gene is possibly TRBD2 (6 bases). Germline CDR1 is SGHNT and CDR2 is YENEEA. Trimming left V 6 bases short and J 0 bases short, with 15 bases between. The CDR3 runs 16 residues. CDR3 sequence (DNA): TGTGCCAGCAGTTTGGCGGGGCTAAGCTCCTACAATGAGCAGTTCTTC. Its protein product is CASSLAGLSSYNEQFF.

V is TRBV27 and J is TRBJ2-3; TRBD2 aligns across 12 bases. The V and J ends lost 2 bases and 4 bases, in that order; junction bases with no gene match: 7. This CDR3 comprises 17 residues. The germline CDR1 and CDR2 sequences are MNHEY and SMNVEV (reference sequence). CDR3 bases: TGTGCCAGCAGTTTAGATCTAGCGGGAGGGATCCCAGATACGCAGTATTTT. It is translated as CASSLDLAGGIPDTQYF.

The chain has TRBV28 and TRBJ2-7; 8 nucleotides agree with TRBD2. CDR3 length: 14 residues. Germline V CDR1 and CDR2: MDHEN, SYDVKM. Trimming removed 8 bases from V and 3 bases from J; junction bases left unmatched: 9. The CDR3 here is CASSSGTRDYEQYF. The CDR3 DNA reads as TGTGCCAGCTCATCCGGGACTAGGGACTACGAGCAGTACTTC.

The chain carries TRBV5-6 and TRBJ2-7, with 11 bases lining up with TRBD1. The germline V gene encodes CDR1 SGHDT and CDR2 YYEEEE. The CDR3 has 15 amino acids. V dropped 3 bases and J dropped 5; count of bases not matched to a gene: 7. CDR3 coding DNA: TGTGCCAGCAGCTGGGACAGGGGGTTATTGCACGAGCAGTACTTC. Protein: CASSWDRGLLHEQYF.

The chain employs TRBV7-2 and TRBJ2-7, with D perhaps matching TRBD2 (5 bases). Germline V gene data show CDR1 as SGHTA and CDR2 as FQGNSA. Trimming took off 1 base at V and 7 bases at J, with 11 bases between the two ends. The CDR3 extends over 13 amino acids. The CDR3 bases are TGTGCCAGCAGCTTAGGTGGAGGTACAGAGCAGTACTTC. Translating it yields CASSLGGGTEQYF.

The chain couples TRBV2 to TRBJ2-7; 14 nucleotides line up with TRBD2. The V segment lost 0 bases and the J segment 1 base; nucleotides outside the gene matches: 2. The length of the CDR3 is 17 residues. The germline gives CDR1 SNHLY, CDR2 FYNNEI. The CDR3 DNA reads TGTGCCAGCAGTGAAGCAGGACTAGCGGGAGGATCCTACGAGCAGTACTTC. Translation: CASSEAGLAGGSYEQYF.

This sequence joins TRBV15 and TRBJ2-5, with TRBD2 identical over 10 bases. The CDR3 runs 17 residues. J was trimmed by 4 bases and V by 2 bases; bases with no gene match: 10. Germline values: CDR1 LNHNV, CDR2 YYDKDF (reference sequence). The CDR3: CATSRTTLAGVLETQYF. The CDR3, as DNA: TGTGCCACCAGCAGAACTACTCTAGCGGGAGTCTTAGAGACCCAGTACTTC.

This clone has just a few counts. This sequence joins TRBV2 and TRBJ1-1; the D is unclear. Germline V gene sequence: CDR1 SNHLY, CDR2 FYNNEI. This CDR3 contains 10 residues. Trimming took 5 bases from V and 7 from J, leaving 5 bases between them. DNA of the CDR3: TGTGCCAGCAGTATCGGTGAAGCTTTCTTT. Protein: CASSIGEAFF.

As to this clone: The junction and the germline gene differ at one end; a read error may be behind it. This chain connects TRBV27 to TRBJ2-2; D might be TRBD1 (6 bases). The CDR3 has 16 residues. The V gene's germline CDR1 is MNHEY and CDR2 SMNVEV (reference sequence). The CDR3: CASSLNSIWDTRELFF. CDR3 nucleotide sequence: TGTGCCAGCAGTTTAAACAGCATCTGGGACACCAGGGAGCTGTTTTTT.

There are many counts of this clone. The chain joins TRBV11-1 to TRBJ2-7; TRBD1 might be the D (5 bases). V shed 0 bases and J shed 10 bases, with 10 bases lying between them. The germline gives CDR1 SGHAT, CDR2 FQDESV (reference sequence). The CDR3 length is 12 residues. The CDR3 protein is CASSLAQGIQYF. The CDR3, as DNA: TGTGCCAGCAGCTTAGCGCAGGGTATACAGTACTTC.